This record covers a single TCR beta chain. The antigen is unknown. The CDR3 extends over 17 amino acids. CDR1 is SGHDT and CDR2 is YYEEEE in the germline V gene. With V trimmed by 0 bases and J by 0 bases, 5 bases remained unmatched. The sample is drawn from a study of memory CD4+ T cells and cytomegalovirus serostatus. Study context: Of the healthy Belgian adults, roughly ten were CMV seropositive and 24 seronegative. Points from the study as a whole: About 40% of the roughly 150 known CMV-associated TCRbeta sequences appeared in CD4+ memory.

The protocol was immunoSEQ multiplex PCR, while the TCRdb copy is restricted to in-frame clones and leaves out a portion. The sample contains 46,000 or so clones, 60% to 85% of which appear only once. The sort gate was single viable CD3+CD4+CD8-CD45RO+ cells for memory CD4+ T cells. This TCR was recovered from an adult in good health and CMV-seronegative. The gene calls are TRBV5-6 and TRBJ2-3; TRBD1 matches 9 bases. The sample comprised memory CD4+ T cells from blood. CDR3 sequence: CASSLGGGQGSTDTQYF. CDR3 nucleotides: TGTGCCAGCAGCTTGGGGGGCGGACAGGGGAGCACAGATACGCAGTATTTT.